These T cell receptor beta chains were read from a single sample in a study of OX40 agonist ivuxolimab in advanced cancers. Data came from immunoSEQ multiplex PCR; TCRdb stores just in-frame clones and leaves some out. The profile covers about 85,000 clones, with about nine tenths appearing a single time and approximately 0.3% taken by the ten largest. This sample comprised CD4+ or CD8+ T cells sorted from blood, obtained in a trial of the OX40 agonist ivuxolimab. Every receptor here comes from an adult with an advanced solid tumor such as melanoma, head and neck, liver or kidney cancer. Each CDR3 is given with its conserved first and last residue. The size field is filled for only some rows; it gives once, few, many or a size class.

clone size: .; V gene: TRBV28; CDR3 protein: CASRNELSGNTIYF
clone size: .; V gene: TRBV6-6; CDR3 protein: CASSRRNQETQYF
clone size: .; V gene: TRBV7-3; CDR3 protein: CASSLNGQATDTQYF
clone size: .; V gene: TRBV6-1; CDR3 protein: CASLRDRDYGYTF
clone size: few; V gene: TRBV19; CDR3 protein: CASSETSLDTGELFF
clone size: .; V gene: TRBV19; CDR3 protein: CAIARAPGENLFF
clone size: once; V gene: TRBV5-1; CDR3 protein: CASSLALAFTGELFF
clone size: .; V gene: TRBV9; CDR3 protein: CASSAGGTGFYVRTSTDTQYF
clone size: .; V gene: TRBV29-1; CDR3 protein: CSVRILNTEAFF
clone size: .; V gene: TRBV5-1; CDR3 protein: CASSLGSPRNTEAFF
clone size: .; V gene: TRBV5-1; CDR3 protein: CASSLVGDYGYTF
clone size: .; V gene: TRBV4-1; CDR3 protein: CASSQHVNLLAAGELFF
clone size: .; V gene: TRBV19; CDR3 protein: CASSTLAGTTGELFF
clone size: .; V gene: TRBV4-2; CDR3 protein: CASSQDRDNEQFF
clone size: few; V gene: TRBV9; CDR3 protein: CASSPGTTPYEQYF
clone size: .; V gene: TRBV27; CDR3 protein: CASSLYPVQGYQPQHF
clone size: .; V gene: TRBV4-1; CDR3 protein: CASSQSSSGGGETQYF
clone size: .; V gene: TRBV19; CDR3 protein: CASREQGAGANVLTF
clone size: .; V gene: TRBV5-4; CDR3 protein: CASSIAGGTDTQYF
clone size: .; V gene: TRBV19; CDR3 protein: CASSSPQTGSGNTIYF